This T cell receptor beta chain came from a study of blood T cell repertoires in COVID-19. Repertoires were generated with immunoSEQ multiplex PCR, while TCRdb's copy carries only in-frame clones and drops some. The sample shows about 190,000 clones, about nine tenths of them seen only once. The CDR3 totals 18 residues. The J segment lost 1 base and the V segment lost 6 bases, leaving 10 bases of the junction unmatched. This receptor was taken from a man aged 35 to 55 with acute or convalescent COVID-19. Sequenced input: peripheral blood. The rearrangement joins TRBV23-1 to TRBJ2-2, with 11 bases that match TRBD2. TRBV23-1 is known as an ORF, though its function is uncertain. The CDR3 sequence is CASRGPTSGGLNTGELFF. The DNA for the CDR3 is TGCGCCAGCAGGGGACCTACTAGCGGGGGCCTGAACACCGGGGAGCTGTTTTTT.